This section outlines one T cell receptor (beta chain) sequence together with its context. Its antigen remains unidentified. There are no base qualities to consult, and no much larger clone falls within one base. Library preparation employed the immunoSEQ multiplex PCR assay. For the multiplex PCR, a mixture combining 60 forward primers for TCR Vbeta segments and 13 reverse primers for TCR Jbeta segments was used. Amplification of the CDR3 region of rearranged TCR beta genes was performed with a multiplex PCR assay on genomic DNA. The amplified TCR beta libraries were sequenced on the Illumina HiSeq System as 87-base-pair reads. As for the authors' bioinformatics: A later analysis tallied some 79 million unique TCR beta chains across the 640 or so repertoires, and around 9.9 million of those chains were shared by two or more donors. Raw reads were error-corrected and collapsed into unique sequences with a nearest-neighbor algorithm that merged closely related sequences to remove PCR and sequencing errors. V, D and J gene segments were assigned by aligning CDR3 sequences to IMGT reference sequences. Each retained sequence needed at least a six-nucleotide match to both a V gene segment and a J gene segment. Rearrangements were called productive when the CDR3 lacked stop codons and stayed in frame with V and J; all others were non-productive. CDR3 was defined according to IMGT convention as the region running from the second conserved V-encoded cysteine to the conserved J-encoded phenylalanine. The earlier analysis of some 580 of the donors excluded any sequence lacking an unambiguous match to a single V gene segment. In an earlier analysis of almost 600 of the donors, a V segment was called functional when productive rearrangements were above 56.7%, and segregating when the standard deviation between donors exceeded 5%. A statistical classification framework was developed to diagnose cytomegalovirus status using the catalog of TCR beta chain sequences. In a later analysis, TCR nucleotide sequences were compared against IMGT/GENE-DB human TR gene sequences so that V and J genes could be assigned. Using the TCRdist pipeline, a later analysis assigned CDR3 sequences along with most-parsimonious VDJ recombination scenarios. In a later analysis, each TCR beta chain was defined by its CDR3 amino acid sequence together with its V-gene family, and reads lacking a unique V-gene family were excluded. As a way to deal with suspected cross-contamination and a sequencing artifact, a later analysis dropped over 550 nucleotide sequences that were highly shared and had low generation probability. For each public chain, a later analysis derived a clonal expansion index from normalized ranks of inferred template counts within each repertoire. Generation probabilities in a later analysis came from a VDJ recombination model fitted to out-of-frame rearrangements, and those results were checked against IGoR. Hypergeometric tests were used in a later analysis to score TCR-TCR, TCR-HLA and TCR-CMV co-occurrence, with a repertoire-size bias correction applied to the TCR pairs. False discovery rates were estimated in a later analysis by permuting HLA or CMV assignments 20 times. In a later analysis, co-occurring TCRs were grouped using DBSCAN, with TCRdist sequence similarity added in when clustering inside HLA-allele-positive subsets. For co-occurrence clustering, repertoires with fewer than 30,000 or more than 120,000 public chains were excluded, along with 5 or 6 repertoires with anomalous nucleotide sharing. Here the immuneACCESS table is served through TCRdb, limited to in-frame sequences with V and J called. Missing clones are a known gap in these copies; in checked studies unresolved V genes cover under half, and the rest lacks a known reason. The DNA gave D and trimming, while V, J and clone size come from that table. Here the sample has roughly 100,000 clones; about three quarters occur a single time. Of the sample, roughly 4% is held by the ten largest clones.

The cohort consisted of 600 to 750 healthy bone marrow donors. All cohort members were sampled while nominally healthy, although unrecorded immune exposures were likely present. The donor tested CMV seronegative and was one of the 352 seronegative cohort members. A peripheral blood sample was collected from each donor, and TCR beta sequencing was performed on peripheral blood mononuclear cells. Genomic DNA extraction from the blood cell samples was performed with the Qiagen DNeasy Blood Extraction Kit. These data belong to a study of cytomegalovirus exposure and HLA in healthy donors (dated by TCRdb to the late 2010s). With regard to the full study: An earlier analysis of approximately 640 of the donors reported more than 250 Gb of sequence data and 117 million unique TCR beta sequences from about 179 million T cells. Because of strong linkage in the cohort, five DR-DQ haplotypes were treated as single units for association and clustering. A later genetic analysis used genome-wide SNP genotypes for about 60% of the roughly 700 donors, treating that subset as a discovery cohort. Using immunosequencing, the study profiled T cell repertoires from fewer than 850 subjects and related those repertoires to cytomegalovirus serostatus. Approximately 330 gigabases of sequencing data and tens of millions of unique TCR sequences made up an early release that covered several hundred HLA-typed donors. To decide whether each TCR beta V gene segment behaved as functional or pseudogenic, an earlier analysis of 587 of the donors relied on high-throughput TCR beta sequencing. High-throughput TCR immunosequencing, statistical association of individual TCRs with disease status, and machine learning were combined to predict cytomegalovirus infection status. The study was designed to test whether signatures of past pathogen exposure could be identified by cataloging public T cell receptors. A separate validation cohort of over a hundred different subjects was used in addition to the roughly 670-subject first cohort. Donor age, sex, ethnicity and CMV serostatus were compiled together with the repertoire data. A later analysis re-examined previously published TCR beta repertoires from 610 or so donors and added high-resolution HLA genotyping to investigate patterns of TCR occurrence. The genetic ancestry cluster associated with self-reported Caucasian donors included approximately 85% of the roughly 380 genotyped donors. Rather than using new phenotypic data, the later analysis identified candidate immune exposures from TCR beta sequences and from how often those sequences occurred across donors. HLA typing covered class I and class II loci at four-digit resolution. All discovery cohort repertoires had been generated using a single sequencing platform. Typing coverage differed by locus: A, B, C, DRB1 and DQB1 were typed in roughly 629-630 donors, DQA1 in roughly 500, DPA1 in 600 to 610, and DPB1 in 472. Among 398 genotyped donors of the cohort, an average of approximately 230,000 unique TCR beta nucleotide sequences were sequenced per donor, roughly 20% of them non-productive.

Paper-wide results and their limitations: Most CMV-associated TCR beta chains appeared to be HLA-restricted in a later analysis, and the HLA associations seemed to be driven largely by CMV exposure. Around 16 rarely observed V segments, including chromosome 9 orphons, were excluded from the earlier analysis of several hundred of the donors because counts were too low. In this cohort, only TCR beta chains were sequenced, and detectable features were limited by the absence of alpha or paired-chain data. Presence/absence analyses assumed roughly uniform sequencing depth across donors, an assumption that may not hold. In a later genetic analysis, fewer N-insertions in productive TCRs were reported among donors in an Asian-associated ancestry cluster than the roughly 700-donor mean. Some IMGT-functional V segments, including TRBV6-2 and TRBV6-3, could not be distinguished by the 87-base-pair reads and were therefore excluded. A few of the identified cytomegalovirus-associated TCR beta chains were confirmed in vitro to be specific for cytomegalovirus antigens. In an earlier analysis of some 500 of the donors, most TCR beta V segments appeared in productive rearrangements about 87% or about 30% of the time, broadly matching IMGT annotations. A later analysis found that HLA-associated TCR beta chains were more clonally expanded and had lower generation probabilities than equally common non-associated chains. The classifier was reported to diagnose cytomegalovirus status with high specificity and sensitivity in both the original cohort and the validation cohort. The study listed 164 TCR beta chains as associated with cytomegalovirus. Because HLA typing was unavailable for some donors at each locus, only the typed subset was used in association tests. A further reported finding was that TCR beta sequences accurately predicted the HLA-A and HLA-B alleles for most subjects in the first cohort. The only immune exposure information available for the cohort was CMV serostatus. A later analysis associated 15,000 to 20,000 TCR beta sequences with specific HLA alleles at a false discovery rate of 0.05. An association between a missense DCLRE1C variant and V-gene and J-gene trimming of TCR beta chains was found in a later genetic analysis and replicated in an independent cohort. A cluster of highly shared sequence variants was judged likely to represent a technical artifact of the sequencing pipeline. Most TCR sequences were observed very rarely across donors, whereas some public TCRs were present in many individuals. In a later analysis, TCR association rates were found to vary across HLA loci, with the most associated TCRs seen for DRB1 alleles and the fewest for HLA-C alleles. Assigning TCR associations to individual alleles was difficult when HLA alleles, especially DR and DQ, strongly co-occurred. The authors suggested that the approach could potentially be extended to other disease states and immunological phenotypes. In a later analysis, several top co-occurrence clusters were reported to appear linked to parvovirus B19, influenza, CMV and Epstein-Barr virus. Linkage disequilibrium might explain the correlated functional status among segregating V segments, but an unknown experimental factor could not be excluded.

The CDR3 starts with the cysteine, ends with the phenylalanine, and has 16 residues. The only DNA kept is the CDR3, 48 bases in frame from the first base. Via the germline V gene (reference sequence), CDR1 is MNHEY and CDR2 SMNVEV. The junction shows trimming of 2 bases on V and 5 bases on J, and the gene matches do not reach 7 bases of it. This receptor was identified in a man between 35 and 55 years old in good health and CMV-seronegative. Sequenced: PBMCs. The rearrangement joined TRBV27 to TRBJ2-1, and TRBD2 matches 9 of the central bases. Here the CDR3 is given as CASSLLGTSRHNEQFF. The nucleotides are TGTGCCAGCAGTTTACTAGGGACTAGCCGCCACAATGAGCAGTTCTTC.